A selection of T cell receptor beta chains follows, all from one sample in a study of blood T cells in healthy people across ages. TCRdb reanalysed the 5' RACE reads using MiXCR and keeps one entry per CDR3 protein. This table holds a few hundred thousand distinct CDR3 sequences, 25% to 30% found once. Source material: blood. The receptors come from a woman aged 70-85 years in good health. The CDR3 runs from the conserved cysteine through the conserved F or W. Each record gives: D gene, V gene, clone size, J gene, CDR3 protein, CDR3 DNA. A D gene is named only where the DNA matches it firmly. Some rows mark clone size as missing; the rest say once, few, many or name a class of expanded clone.

D gene: TRBD2
V gene: TRBV10-3
clone size: few
J gene: TRBJ2-5
CDR3 protein: CAISTSGGPVQETQYF
CDR3 DNA: TGTGCCATCAGTACTAGCGGGGGACCCGTCCAAGAGACCCAGTACTTC

D gene: TRBD1
V gene: TRBV5-4
clone size: NA
J gene: TRBJ2-5
CDR3 protein: CASKARDRGPEETQYF
CDR3 DNA: TGTGCCAGCAAGGCCCGGGACAGGGGGCCAGAAGAGACCCAGTACTTC

D gene: NA
V gene: TRBV9
clone size: NA
J gene: TRBJ2-7
CDR3 protein: CASSVYRKRSSYEQYF
CDR3 DNA: TGTGCCAGCAGCGTATATCGGAAAAGAAGCTCCTACGAGCAGTACTTC

D gene: TRBD2
V gene: TRBV20-1
clone size: NA
J gene: TRBJ2-1
CDR3 protein: CSARVQVAGAPQFF
CDR3 DNA: TGCAGTGCTAGAGTCCAGGTAGCGGGAGCACCCCAGTTCTTC

D gene: TRBD2
V gene: TRBV10-3
clone size: few
J gene: TRBJ2-1
CDR3 protein: CAIRGLAGVNEQFF
CDR3 DNA: TGTGCCATCAGGGGACTAGCGGGGGTCAATGAGCAGTTCTTC

D gene: NA
V gene: TRBV5-4
clone size: NA
J gene: TRBJ1-6
CDR3 protein: CASSSQDSPLHF
CDR3 DNA: TGTGCCAGCAGCTCACAGGATTCACCCCTCCACTTT

D gene: NA
V gene: TRBV24-1
clone size: few
J gene: TRBJ2-5
CDR3 protein: CATSETTGGGETQYF
CDR3 DNA: TGTGCCACCAGTGAGACTACGGGGGGCGGAGAGACCCAGTACTTC

D gene: NA
V gene: TRBV7-7
clone size: NA
J gene: TRBJ2-1
CDR3 protein: CASSLGTKVGNEQFF
CDR3 DNA: TGTGCCAGCAGCTTAGGGACTAAAGTCGGCAATGAGCAGTTCTTC

D gene: NA
V gene: TRBV10-3
clone size: NA
J gene: TRBJ2-5
CDR3 protein: CATGGEKSYQETQYF
CDR3 DNA: TGTGCCACCGGAGGGGAAAAATCTTATCAAGAGACCCAGTACTTC

D gene: NA
V gene: TRBV18
clone size: few
J gene: TRBJ2-1
CDR3 protein: CASSPLTQGHEQFF
CDR3 DNA: TGTGCCAGCTCACCACTTACACAGGGTCATGAGCAGTTCTTC